Listed below are T cell receptor beta chains from one sample, sequenced in a study of T cell responses to AZD1222 COVID-19 vaccine. Only in-frame clones appear in the TCRdb table, and some are missing; sequencing was by immunoSEQ multiplex PCR. The sample shows 100,000 to 150,000 clones, 70% to 90% of them seen only once. Sequenced here: peripheral blood, sampled on day 0 of AZD1222 vaccination. These TCRs come from an adult in good health. Each CDR3 is given with its conserved first and last residue. The D gene is left open where the match is weak. Only some rows state a clone size, as once, few, many or a class for expanded clones.

clone size: .; J gene: TRBJ2-5; V gene: TRBV5-1; D gene: .; CDR3 DNA: TGCGCCAGCCAACCCGGACTCCACCTGGGTGCGCAAGAGACCCAGTACTTC; CDR3 protein: CASQPGLHLGAQETQYF
clone size: .; J gene: TRBJ2-2; V gene: TRBV5-1; D gene: .; CDR3 DNA: TGCGCCAGCAGCTTTGGGGGGATCCGGGCCTCGGCGGGCACCGGGGAGCTGTTTTTT; CDR3 protein: CASSFGGIRASAGTGELFF
clone size: .; J gene: TRBJ1-2; V gene: TRBV6-5; D gene: .; CDR3 DNA: TGTGCCAGCAGTCCAGGATTTGGCTACACCTTC; CDR3 protein: CASSPGFGYTF
clone size: .; J gene: TRBJ1-5; V gene: TRBV6-6; D gene: .; CDR3 DNA: TGTGCCAGCAGCCACTATCTGCCGGATCAGCCCCAGCATTTT; CDR3 protein: CASSHYLPDQPQHF
clone size: once; J gene: TRBJ1-2; V gene: TRBV27; D gene: .; CDR3 DNA: TGTGCCAGCAGTTCCCCATTCGGTGGCTACACCTTC; CDR3 protein: CASSSPFGGYTF
clone size: once; J gene: TRBJ1-2; V gene: TRBV2; D gene: TRBD1; CDR3 DNA: TGTGCCAGCAGTGGCGGGACAGGGAACTATGGCTACACCTTC; CDR3 protein: CASSGGTGNYGYTF
clone size: .; J gene: TRBJ1-4; V gene: TRBV19; D gene: TRBD1; CDR3 DNA: TGTGCCAGTAGTATCCCCGGACAGGGGAAGAATGAAAAACTGTTTTTT; CDR3 protein: CASSIPGQGKNEKLFF
clone size: .; J gene: TRBJ2-7; V gene: TRBV12-3/TRBV12-4; D gene: .; CDR3 DNA: TGTGCCAGCAGTTTAGGGGAATGGTACGAGCAGTACTTC; CDR3 protein: CASSLGEWYEQYF
clone size: .; J gene: TRBJ1-1; V gene: TRBV29-1; D gene: .; CDR3 DNA: TGCAGCGTCAGTGTTGGTATGGACACTGAAGCTTTCTTT; CDR3 protein: CSVSVGMDTEAFF
clone size: .; J gene: TRBJ1-4; V gene: TRBV7-2; D gene: .; CDR3 DNA: TGTGCCAGCAGCTTAAATGAAAAACTGTTTTTT; CDR3 protein: CASSLNEKLFF
clone size: .; J gene: TRBJ1-3; V gene: TRBV5-4; D gene: .; CDR3 DNA: TGTGCCAGCAGCTTTTTCAACTCTGGAAACACCATATATTTT; CDR3 protein: CASSFFNSGNTIYF
clone size: .; J gene: TRBJ1-2; V gene: TRBV29-1; D gene: TRBD1; CDR3 DNA: TGCAGCGTTGAAGATCGGACAGGGGGTGGCTACACCTTC; CDR3 protein: CSVEDRTGGGYTF
clone size: .; J gene: TRBJ2-2; V gene: TRBV19; D gene: TRBD1; CDR3 DNA: TGTGCCAGTAGTATGACAGGGGTCTCGGGGGAGCTGTTTTTT; CDR3 protein: CASSMTGVSGELFF
clone size: .; J gene: TRBJ2-2; V gene: TRBV5-1; D gene: TRBD2; CDR3 DNA: TGCGCCAGCAGCTTGACTAGCGTGAACACCGGGGAGCTGTTTTTT; CDR3 protein: CASSLTSVNTGELFF
clone size: .; J gene: TRBJ1-1; V gene: TRBV6-5; D gene: .; CDR3 DNA: TGTGCCAGCAGTCCGCGGACGAACACTGAAGCTTTCTTT; CDR3 protein: CASSPRTNTEAFF
clone size: .; J gene: TRBJ2-1; V gene: TRBV27; D gene: TRBD2; CDR3 DNA: TGTGCCAGCAGTCGGACTAGCAACGCCTACAATGAGCAGTTCTTC; CDR3 protein: CASSRTSNAYNEQFF
clone size: .; J gene: TRBJ1-2; V gene: TRBV6-1; D gene: TRBD1; CDR3 DNA: TGTGCCAGCAGTGAACCCAACAGGGGGGGGACCTTC; CDR3 protein: CASSEPNRGGTF
clone size: once; J gene: TRBJ2-7; V gene: TRBV30; D gene: TRBD1; CDR3 DNA: TGTGCCTGGAGTGTATCCGGGACAGGGATCGAGCAGTACTTC; CDR3 protein: CAWSVSGTGIEQYF
clone size: .; J gene: TRBJ2-3; V gene: TRBV25-1; D gene: TRBD2; CDR3 DNA: TGTGCCAGCAGTCGGGAGGGCCAAGGAGATACGCAGTATTTT; CDR3 protein: CASSREGQGDTQYF
clone size: .; J gene: TRBJ1-1; V gene: TRBV7-9; D gene: TRBD1; CDR3 DNA: TGTGCCAGCAGCTTGAGCCGACAGGGTGAAGCTTTCTTT; CDR3 protein: CASSLSRQGEAFF
clone size: .; J gene: TRBJ1-3; V gene: TRBV6-1; D gene: .; CDR3 DNA: TGTGCCAGCAGTGAAGGGGGGGGCTCTGGAAACACCATATATTTT; CDR3 protein: CASSEGGGSGNTIYF
clone size: once; J gene: TRBJ2-7; V gene: TRBV2; D gene: .; CDR3 DNA: TGTGCCAGCAGAGAGGTCCATTGGGATCGCTACGAGCAGTACTTC; CDR3 protein: CASREVHWDRYEQYF
clone size: .; J gene: TRBJ1-1; V gene: TRBV6-1; D gene: .; CDR3 DNA: TGTGCCAGCAGTGAACAAGGGCGGGCTGAAGCTTTCTTT; CDR3 protein: CASSEQGRAEAFF
clone size: .; J gene: TRBJ2-5; V gene: TRBV2; D gene: TRBD2; CDR3 DNA: TGTGCCAGCTCCGGGAGGACTAGCGCACAAGAGACCCAGTACTTC; CDR3 protein: CASSGRTSAQETQYF
clone size: once; J gene: TRBJ2-7; V gene: TRBV5-1; D gene: .; CDR3 DNA: TGCGCCAGCAGCTTGGGTGGGACCTCCTACGAGCAGTACTTC; CDR3 protein: CASSLGGTSYEQYF
clone size: .; J gene: TRBJ1-5; V gene: TRBV28; D gene: .; CDR3 DNA: TGTGCCAGCAGGCCTCCTAACAGGGTTAGGTCGGTTCAGCCCCAGCATTTT; CDR3 protein: CASRPPNRVRSVQPQHF
clone size: .; J gene: TRBJ1-3; V gene: TRBV7-8; D gene: .; CDR3 DNA: TGTGCCAGCAGCTTAGCCGAAAGACAGCTCATTTCTCGAAACACCATATATTTT; CDR3 protein: CASSLAERQLISRNTIYF
clone size: .; J gene: TRBJ2-7; V gene: TRBV7-2; D gene: .; CDR3 DNA: TGTGCCAGCAGCTTCCAACTCAACTACGAGCAGTACTTC; CDR3 protein: CASSFQLNYEQYF
clone size: .; J gene: TRBJ2-1; V gene: TRBV15; D gene: TRBD2; CDR3 DNA: TGTGCCACCAGCAGGATCCTAGCGGGAGGTAACAATGAGCAGTTCTTC; CDR3 protein: CATSRILAGGNNEQFF
clone size: .; J gene: TRBJ1-1; V gene: TRBV10-2; D gene: .; CDR3 DNA: TGCGCCAGCAGTGGTTCCGGGAGGACTGAAGCTTTCTTT; CDR3 protein: CASSGSGRTEAFF
clone size: .; J gene: TRBJ1-1; V gene: TRBV6-5; D gene: .; CDR3 DNA: TGTGCCAGCACCACTGACCGAACCGCTGAAGCTTTCTTT; CDR3 protein: CASTTDRTAEAFF
clone size: .; J gene: TRBJ1-5; V gene: TRBV24-1; D gene: TRBD1; CDR3 DNA: TGTGCCACCAGTGAGTCCGGGACAGGGGAGAGCAATCAGCCCCAGCATTTT; CDR3 protein: CATSESGTGESNQPQHF
clone size: .; J gene: TRBJ1-4; V gene: TRBV30; D gene: .; CDR3 DNA: TGTGCCTGGAGTGTCGGTTTTGATGAAAAACTGTTTTTT; CDR3 protein: CAWSVGFDEKLFF
clone size: .; J gene: TRBJ2-7; V gene: TRBV6-2/TRBV6-3; D gene: .; CDR3 DNA: TGTGCCAGCAGCCCTCGTAGCGGCCCCTACGAGCAGTACTTC; CDR3 protein: CASSPRSGPYEQYF
clone size: .; J gene: TRBJ2-3; V gene: TRBV7-2; D gene: .; CDR3 DNA: TGTGCCAGCAGCTTAGAGGGGATGGGAGATACGCAGTATTTT; CDR3 protein: CASSLEGMGDTQYF
clone size: .; J gene: TRBJ1-2; V gene: TRBV10-2; D gene: .; CDR3 DNA: TGCGCCAGCAGTGAGGGGCTTGGCTACACCTTC; CDR3 protein: CASSEGLGYTF
clone size: .; J gene: TRBJ1-1; V gene: TRBV6-5; D gene: .; CDR3 DNA: TGTGCCAGCAGTTTTATCCCGGGTATCGCTGAAGCTTTCTTT; CDR3 protein: CASSFIPGIAEAFF